The clone carrying this T cell receptor (beta chain) was detected once. As yet, its antigen is unknown. The table came from immunoSEQ multiplex PCR; TCRdb's copy has only in-frame clones and leaves some out. There are 100,000 to 150,000 clones in the sample; about nine tenths occur only once, and about 6% lies in the top ten. The sample comes from a study of T cell responses to AZD1222 COVID-19 vaccine. Findings of the study overall: Clonal diversity was possibly underestimated, and the donors were mostly white British, with more females.

Sequences were derived from peripheral blood, sampled on day 0 of AZD1222 vaccination. The receptor was isolated from an adult in good health.

CDR3 coding DNA: TGTGCCAGTAGGGAGGGGACAGGGAGTACTGAAGCTTTCTTT. Amino acids: CASREGTGSTEAFF. The chain uses TRBV19 and TRBJ1-1; 9 bases are a match to TRBD1. The CDR3 consists of 14 residues. CDR1 is LNHDA, CDR2 SQIVND, per germline (reference sequence). Losses at the gene ends were 6 bases for V and 5 bases for J; bases not matched to a gene: 7.